These T cell receptor beta chains were read from a single sample in a study of T cell responses to AZD1222 COVID-19 vaccine. Clones were sequenced by immunoSEQ multiplex PCR, and TCRdb holds only the in-frame ones, with some missing. The profile shows approximately 150,000 clones, about 90% of them singletons. The specimen comprised peripheral blood, sampled 28 days after the second dose of the MenACWY control vaccine. Receptor source: an adult who received the MenACWY meningococcal vaccine as a control. Each CDR3 is given with its conserved first and last residue. The D gene is left open where the match is weak. Clone size is shown for a subset of rows, as once, few, many or a class of expanded clone.

d_call: NA; v_call: TRBV2; j_call: TRBJ1-6; cdr3_length: 14; clone_size: NA; cdr3_nt: TGTGCCAGCAGTGGGGACACGGGGAATTCACCCCTCCACTTT; cdr3_aa: CASSGDTGNSPLHF
d_call: NA; v_call: TRBV6-6; j_call: TRBJ1-5; cdr3_length: 14; clone_size: NA; cdr3_nt: TGTGCCAGCAGTTACTCCTATCCGTATCAGCCCCAGCATTTT; cdr3_aa: CASSYSYPYQPQHF
d_call: NA; v_call: TRBV6-5; j_call: TRBJ2-5; cdr3_length: 16; clone_size: NA; cdr3_nt: TGTGCCAGCAGTTACTCGTTTACAGCCCTCCAAGAGACCCAGTACTTC; cdr3_aa: CASSYSFTALQETQYF
d_call: NA; v_call: TRBV28; j_call: TRBJ2-2; cdr3_length: 13; clone_size: NA; cdr3_nt: TGTGCCAGCAGGGGGGTCGGCACCGGGGAGCTGTTTTTT; cdr3_aa: CASRGVGTGELFF
d_call: NA; v_call: TRBV19; j_call: TRBJ1-2; cdr3_length: 14; clone_size: NA; cdr3_nt: TGTGCCACCCAGAGGTACGGGGGAGCGGGAGGCTACACCTTC; cdr3_aa: CATQRYGGAGGYTF
d_call: TRBD1; v_call: TRBV7-6; j_call: TRBJ1-4; cdr3_length: 15; clone_size: NA; cdr3_nt: TGTGCCAGCAGCTTACAGGGGGGCGCTGGTGAAAAACTGTTTTTT; cdr3_aa: CASSLQGGAGEKLFF
d_call: NA; v_call: TRBV24-1; j_call: TRBJ2-7; cdr3_length: 15; clone_size: NA; cdr3_nt: TGTGCCACCAGTGATTCGGGACGCCGCTCCTACGAGCAGTACTTC; cdr3_aa: CATSDSGRRSYEQYF
d_call: NA; v_call: TRBV27; j_call: TRBJ2-7; cdr3_length: 11; clone_size: once; cdr3_nt: TGTGCCAGCCGGGGAGGCTTCGAGCAGTACTTC; cdr3_aa: CASRGGFEQYF
d_call: TRBD2; v_call: TRBV24-1; j_call: TRBJ2-3; cdr3_length: 17; clone_size: NA; cdr3_nt: TGTGCCACCAGTGATCGGACTAGCGGGAGGGGCACAGATACGCAGTATTTT; cdr3_aa: CATSDRTSGRGTDTQYF
d_call: TRBD1; v_call: TRBV5-8; j_call: TRBJ2-7; cdr3_length: 16; clone_size: NA; cdr3_nt: TGTGCCAGCAGAAAACCGGGACAGGTGAGCTCCTACGAGCAGTACTTC; cdr3_aa: CASRKPGQVSSYEQYF
d_call: NA; v_call: TRBV5-1; j_call: TRBJ2-3; cdr3_length: 14; clone_size: once; cdr3_nt: TGCGCCAGCAGCTTGGGTCAGAGCACAGATACGCAGTATTTT; cdr3_aa: CASSLGQSTDTQYF
d_call: NA; v_call: TRBV18; j_call: TRBJ2-3; cdr3_length: 13; clone_size: NA; cdr3_nt: TGTGCCAGCTCACCCGCTCCTACAGATACGCAGTATTTT; cdr3_aa: CASSPAPTDTQYF
d_call: TRBD1; v_call: TRBV10-3; j_call: TRBJ2-7; cdr3_length: 14; clone_size: NA; cdr3_nt: TGTGCCATCAGTGACCGACAGGGAGAGTACGAGCAGTACTTC; cdr3_aa: CAISDRQGEYEQYF
d_call: NA; v_call: TRBV27; j_call: TRBJ1-2; cdr3_length: 15; clone_size: NA; cdr3_nt: TGTGCCAGCAGTTTAGCCGGGCAGGGCCTTTTCGGCTACACCTTC; cdr3_aa: CASSLAGQGLFGYTF
d_call: NA; v_call: TRBV20-1; j_call: TRBJ2-7; cdr3_length: 12; clone_size: NA; cdr3_nt: TGCAGTGCTAGTGACCAGCTCTACGAGCAGTACTTC; cdr3_aa: CSASDQLYEQYF
d_call: NA; v_call: TRBV12-3/TRBV12-4; j_call: TRBJ1-2; cdr3_length: 13; clone_size: NA; cdr3_nt: TGTGCCAGCAGCCCGACACGAGTCTATGGCTACACCTTC; cdr3_aa: CASSPTRVYGYTF
d_call: NA; v_call: TRBV12-3/TRBV12-4; j_call: TRBJ2-3; cdr3_length: 13; clone_size: once; cdr3_nt: TGTGCCAGCAGTTTACAGGTTGGTGATACGCAGTATTTT; cdr3_aa: CASSLQVGDTQYF
d_call: NA; v_call: TRBV19; j_call: TRBJ2-7; cdr3_length: 12; clone_size: NA; cdr3_nt: TGTGCCAGTAGCCGGACAGACTCAAGGTTGTACTTC; cdr3_aa: CASSRTDSRLYF
d_call: NA; v_call: TRBV30; j_call: TRBJ1-1; cdr3_length: 13; clone_size: NA; cdr3_nt: TGTGCCTGGACTCGTACCAGGAACACTGAAGCTTTCTTT; cdr3_aa: CAWTRTRNTEAFF
d_call: NA; v_call: TRBV19; j_call: TRBJ1-2; cdr3_length: 15; clone_size: NA; cdr3_nt: TGTGCCAGTCGCGGCGGGCTGCGCCTTGGCTATGGCTACACCTTC; cdr3_aa: CASRGGLRLGYGYTF
d_call: NA; v_call: TRBV6-1; j_call: TRBJ2-2; cdr3_length: 13; clone_size: NA; cdr3_nt: TGTGCCACTACGGGGGCGGGCACCGGGGAGCTGTTTTTT; cdr3_aa: CATTGAGTGELFF
d_call: NA; v_call: TRBV19; j_call: TRBJ1-2; cdr3_length: 14; clone_size: NA; cdr3_nt: TGTGCCAGTAGTATAGATTACGCTAACTATGGCTACACCTTC; cdr3_aa: CASSIDYANYGYTF
d_call: TRBD1; v_call: TRBV18; j_call: TRBJ1-6; cdr3_length: 15; clone_size: NA; cdr3_nt: TGTGCCAGCTCACCAGGGACAGGGGAGAATTCACCCCTCCACTTT; cdr3_aa: CASSPGTGENSPLHF
d_call: TRBD1; v_call: TRBV7-9; j_call: TRBJ2-6; cdr3_length: 15; clone_size: NA; cdr3_nt: TGTGCCAGCAGCTCAGGGGGCTCTGGGGCCAACGTCCTGACTTTC; cdr3_aa: CASSSGGSGANVLTF
d_call: TRBD1; v_call: TRBV27; j_call: TRBJ1-6; cdr3_length: 17; clone_size: NA; cdr3_nt: TGTGCCAGCAGTTTAGTGGGACAGGGGATCTATAATTCACCCCTCCACTTT; cdr3_aa: CASSLVGQGIYNSPLHF